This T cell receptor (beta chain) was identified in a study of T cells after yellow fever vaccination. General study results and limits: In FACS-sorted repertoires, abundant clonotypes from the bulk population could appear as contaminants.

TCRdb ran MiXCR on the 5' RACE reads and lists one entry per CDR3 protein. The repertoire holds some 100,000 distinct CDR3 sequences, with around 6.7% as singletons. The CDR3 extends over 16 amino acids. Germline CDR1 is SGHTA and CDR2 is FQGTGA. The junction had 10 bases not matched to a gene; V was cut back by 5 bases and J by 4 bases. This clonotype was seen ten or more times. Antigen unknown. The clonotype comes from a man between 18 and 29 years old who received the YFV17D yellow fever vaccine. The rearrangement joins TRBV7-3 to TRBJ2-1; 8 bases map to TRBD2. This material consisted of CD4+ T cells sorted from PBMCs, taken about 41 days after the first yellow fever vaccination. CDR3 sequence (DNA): TGTGCCAGCAGCGCCTTTAGCCGGGGGGGTTACAATGAGCAGTTCTTC. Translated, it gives CASSAFSRGGYNEQFF.